This paragraph covers one T cell receptor beta chain sequence. Its target antigen remains unknown. Base qualities were left out, and no much larger clone turns up one base away. Donors were under 40 systemically healthy Caucasian individuals from Russia aged roughly 6 to 90 years. Each donor gave ten milliliters of peripheral blood, drawn into EDTA-treated Vacutainer tubes. Ficoll-Paque density-gradient centrifugation was used to isolate PBMCs, with at least 6.5 million per sample. Total RNA was extracted from PBMCs with Trizol reagent, with at least 6 micrograms obtained per sample. Naive CD45RAhigh/CD27high T cell percentages were measured by flow cytometry on a PBMC aliquot from every donor. This entry is derived from a study of blood T cells in healthy people across ages (dated by TCRdb to between 2015 and 2016). Some background on the complete study: In model experiments, template switching captured about one uniquely barcoded TCR beta cDNA molecule for every two T cells. Age-related changes in TCR beta repertoire diversity were measured in the study by deep sequencing normalized with unique cDNA molecular identifiers. Donors were grouped into four age groups: young (average approximately 15 years), middle-aged (about 38), aged (around 60) and long-lived (about 90). Two additional independent replicas of 1 million unique cDNA reads from the same blood draw were analyzed for two donors (one aged 18 to 30 and one aged 80 or older).

From cysteine to phenylalanine, the CDR3 is 14 amino acids long. Of the read, only the CDR3 DNA is kept; its 42 bases are in frame from base 1. Via the germline V gene, CDR1 is SGDLS and CDR2 YYNGEE. Here is what the overall study found, with its caveats: Since profiling was done on bulk unsorted PBMCs, naive and antigen-experienced compartments could not be conclusively compared. Estimates of total diversity from one million sequenced T cells were regarded as lower bounds and underestimates. The CMV infection status of donors was not known, potentially confounding age-related changes in expanded clonotypes. Compared with the aged group, the long-lived group had more naive CD4+ T cells, fewer expanded clones and increased TCR diversity, a pattern suggesting age selection. The percentage of naive T cells measured by flow cytometry correlated strongly with observed TCR beta diversity. Observed TCR beta diversity per million T cells fell roughly linearly with age, and a significant reduction was already apparent by age around 40.

Library preparation was by 5' RACE. Instrument used: Illumina HiSeq 2500. A second roughly 6 to 12 cycle PCR used a sample-barcoded 5' primer and a J-beta primer mix. Each TCR beta cDNA molecule received a unique molecular identifier from a template-switch 5' adaptor carrying 12 random nucleotides. At least 2.5 million CDR3-containing paired-end reads were obtained from each sample. The Mint cDNA synthesis kit, primed by a TRBC-specific oligonucleotide, was used to synthesize first-strand cDNA from all RNA. Following uracil-DNA glycosylase treatment, a first 18-cycle PCR with universal primers M1SS and BC2_uni_R was performed on all cDNA. The paper's data handling went like this. For normalization, 1 million high-quality reads, each with a distinct molecular identifier, were randomly selected from each sample. Instead of being binned into consensus sequences, reads with shared molecular identifiers were discarded. MiTCR, with a Q25 quality threshold and the strictest error-elimination algorithm, was used for CDR3 identification, clonotype clustering and error correction. A nonparametric unseen species model using Euler transformation provided a lower-bound estimate of total TCR beta diversity. TCRdb reworked the public reads: Q25 trimming with fastp, MiXCR clone assembly, productive beta chains retained. Rows are combined by CDR3 protein, so each entry shows the most common genes and DNA. These V and J calls are TCRdb output, not the study's own analysis. The sample contains fewer than 600,000 distinct CDR3 sequences, about 27% of them found a single time. Approximately 3.3% of the sample is held by the ten biggest clonotypes.

This same sample was also part of a study on T cells of mothers and their children. From the second report: Donors were nine systemically healthy Caucasian individuals: three mothers and their six children. cDNA synthesis consumed the entire amount of extracted RNA, loaded at approximately 1.6 ug RNA in each 15 ul reaction. Sample barcodes and 2-4 random nucleotides were added via the M1S primer in the second PCR. More than 8.5 million TCR beta CDR3 reads were obtained from each mother, and roughly 3 million reads were obtained from each child. TCR recombination output is similarly shaped by thymic selection in related and unrelated pairs, with a minor effect exerted by inherited differences. Normalized repertoire overlap was always found to be slightly, but never significantly, higher in related mother-child pairs than in unrelated mother-child pairs. With a sensitivity of 90 to 100 clones per million clonotypes, no persistent microchimeric T cell clones were detected. The study used deep NGS to compare TCR beta repertoires of mothers and children, seeking features distinguishing related mother-child pairs from unrelated individuals. Mothers averaged about 37 +/- 4 years of age and children averaged about 10 +/- 4 years. After adapter ligation with NEBNext reagents, the libraries were sequenced on Illumina HiSeq 2000 with 100+100 nt paired-end reads. To prevent cross-contamination, the mother and child libraries were prepared one month apart and sequenced in separate runs. Between about 500,000 and 2,300,000 distinct TCR beta clonotypes were identified per donor. Naive TCR beta clonotypes were estimated from low-frequency clonotypes matched to each donor's FACS-determined naive share, without sorting.

The chain links TRBV9 with TRBJ2-5, with TRBD2 as a weak D call on 7 bases. The last part of the DNA fits TRBJ2-7 better; the J call may be wrong. The sequenced sample was blood. The TCR was taken from a boy younger than 10 in good health. The DNA is as follows: TGTGCCAGCAGCGTAGGTGCGGGGGCCCTCGAGCAGTACTTC. Its protein is CASSVGAGALEQYF.